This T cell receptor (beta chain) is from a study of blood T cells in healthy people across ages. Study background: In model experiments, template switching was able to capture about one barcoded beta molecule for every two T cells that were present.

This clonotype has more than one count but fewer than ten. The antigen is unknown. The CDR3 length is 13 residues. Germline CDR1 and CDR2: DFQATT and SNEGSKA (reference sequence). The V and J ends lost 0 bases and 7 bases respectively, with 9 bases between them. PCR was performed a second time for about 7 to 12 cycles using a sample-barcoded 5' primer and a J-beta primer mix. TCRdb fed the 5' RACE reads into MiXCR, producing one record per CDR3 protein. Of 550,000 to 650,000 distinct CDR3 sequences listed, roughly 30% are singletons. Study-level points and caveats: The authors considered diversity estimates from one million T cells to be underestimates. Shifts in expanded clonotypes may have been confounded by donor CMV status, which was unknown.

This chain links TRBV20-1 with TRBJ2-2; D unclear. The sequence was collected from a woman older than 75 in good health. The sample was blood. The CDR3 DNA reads TGCAGTGCTAGAGATCAGGTTGGCGGGGAGCTGTTTTTT. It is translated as CSARDQVGGELFF.